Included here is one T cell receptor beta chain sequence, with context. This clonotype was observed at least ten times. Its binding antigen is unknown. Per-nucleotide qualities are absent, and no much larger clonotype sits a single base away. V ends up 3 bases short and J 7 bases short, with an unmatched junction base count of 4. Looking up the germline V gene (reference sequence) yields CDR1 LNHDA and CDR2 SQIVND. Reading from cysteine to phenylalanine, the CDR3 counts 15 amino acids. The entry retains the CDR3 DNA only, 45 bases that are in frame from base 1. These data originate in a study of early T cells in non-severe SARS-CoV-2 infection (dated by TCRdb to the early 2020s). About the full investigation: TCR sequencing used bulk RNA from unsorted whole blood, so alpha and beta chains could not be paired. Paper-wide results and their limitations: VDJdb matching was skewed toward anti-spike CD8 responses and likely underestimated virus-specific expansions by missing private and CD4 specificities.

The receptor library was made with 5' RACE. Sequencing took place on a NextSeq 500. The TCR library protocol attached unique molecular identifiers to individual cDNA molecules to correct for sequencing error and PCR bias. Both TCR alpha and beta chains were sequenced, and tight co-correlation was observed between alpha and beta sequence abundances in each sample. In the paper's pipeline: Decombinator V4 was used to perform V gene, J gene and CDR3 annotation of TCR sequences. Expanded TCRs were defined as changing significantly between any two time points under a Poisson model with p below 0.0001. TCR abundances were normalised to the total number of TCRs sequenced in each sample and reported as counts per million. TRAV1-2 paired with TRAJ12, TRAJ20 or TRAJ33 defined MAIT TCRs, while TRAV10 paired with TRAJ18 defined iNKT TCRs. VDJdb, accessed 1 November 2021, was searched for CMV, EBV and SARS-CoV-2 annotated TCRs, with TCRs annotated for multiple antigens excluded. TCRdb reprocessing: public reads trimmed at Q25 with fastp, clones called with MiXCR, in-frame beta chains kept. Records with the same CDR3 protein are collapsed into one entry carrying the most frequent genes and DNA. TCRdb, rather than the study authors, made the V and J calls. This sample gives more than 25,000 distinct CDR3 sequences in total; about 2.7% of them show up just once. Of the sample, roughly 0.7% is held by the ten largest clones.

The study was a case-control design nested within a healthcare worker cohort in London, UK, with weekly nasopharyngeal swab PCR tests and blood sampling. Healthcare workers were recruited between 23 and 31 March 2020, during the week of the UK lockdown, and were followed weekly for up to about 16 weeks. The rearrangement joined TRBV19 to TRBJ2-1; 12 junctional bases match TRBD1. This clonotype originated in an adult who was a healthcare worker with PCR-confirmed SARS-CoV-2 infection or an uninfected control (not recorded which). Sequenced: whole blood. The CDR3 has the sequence CASSIGDRGQNEQFF. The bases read TGTGCCAGTAGTATCGGGGACAGGGGGCAAAATGAGCAGTTCTTC.